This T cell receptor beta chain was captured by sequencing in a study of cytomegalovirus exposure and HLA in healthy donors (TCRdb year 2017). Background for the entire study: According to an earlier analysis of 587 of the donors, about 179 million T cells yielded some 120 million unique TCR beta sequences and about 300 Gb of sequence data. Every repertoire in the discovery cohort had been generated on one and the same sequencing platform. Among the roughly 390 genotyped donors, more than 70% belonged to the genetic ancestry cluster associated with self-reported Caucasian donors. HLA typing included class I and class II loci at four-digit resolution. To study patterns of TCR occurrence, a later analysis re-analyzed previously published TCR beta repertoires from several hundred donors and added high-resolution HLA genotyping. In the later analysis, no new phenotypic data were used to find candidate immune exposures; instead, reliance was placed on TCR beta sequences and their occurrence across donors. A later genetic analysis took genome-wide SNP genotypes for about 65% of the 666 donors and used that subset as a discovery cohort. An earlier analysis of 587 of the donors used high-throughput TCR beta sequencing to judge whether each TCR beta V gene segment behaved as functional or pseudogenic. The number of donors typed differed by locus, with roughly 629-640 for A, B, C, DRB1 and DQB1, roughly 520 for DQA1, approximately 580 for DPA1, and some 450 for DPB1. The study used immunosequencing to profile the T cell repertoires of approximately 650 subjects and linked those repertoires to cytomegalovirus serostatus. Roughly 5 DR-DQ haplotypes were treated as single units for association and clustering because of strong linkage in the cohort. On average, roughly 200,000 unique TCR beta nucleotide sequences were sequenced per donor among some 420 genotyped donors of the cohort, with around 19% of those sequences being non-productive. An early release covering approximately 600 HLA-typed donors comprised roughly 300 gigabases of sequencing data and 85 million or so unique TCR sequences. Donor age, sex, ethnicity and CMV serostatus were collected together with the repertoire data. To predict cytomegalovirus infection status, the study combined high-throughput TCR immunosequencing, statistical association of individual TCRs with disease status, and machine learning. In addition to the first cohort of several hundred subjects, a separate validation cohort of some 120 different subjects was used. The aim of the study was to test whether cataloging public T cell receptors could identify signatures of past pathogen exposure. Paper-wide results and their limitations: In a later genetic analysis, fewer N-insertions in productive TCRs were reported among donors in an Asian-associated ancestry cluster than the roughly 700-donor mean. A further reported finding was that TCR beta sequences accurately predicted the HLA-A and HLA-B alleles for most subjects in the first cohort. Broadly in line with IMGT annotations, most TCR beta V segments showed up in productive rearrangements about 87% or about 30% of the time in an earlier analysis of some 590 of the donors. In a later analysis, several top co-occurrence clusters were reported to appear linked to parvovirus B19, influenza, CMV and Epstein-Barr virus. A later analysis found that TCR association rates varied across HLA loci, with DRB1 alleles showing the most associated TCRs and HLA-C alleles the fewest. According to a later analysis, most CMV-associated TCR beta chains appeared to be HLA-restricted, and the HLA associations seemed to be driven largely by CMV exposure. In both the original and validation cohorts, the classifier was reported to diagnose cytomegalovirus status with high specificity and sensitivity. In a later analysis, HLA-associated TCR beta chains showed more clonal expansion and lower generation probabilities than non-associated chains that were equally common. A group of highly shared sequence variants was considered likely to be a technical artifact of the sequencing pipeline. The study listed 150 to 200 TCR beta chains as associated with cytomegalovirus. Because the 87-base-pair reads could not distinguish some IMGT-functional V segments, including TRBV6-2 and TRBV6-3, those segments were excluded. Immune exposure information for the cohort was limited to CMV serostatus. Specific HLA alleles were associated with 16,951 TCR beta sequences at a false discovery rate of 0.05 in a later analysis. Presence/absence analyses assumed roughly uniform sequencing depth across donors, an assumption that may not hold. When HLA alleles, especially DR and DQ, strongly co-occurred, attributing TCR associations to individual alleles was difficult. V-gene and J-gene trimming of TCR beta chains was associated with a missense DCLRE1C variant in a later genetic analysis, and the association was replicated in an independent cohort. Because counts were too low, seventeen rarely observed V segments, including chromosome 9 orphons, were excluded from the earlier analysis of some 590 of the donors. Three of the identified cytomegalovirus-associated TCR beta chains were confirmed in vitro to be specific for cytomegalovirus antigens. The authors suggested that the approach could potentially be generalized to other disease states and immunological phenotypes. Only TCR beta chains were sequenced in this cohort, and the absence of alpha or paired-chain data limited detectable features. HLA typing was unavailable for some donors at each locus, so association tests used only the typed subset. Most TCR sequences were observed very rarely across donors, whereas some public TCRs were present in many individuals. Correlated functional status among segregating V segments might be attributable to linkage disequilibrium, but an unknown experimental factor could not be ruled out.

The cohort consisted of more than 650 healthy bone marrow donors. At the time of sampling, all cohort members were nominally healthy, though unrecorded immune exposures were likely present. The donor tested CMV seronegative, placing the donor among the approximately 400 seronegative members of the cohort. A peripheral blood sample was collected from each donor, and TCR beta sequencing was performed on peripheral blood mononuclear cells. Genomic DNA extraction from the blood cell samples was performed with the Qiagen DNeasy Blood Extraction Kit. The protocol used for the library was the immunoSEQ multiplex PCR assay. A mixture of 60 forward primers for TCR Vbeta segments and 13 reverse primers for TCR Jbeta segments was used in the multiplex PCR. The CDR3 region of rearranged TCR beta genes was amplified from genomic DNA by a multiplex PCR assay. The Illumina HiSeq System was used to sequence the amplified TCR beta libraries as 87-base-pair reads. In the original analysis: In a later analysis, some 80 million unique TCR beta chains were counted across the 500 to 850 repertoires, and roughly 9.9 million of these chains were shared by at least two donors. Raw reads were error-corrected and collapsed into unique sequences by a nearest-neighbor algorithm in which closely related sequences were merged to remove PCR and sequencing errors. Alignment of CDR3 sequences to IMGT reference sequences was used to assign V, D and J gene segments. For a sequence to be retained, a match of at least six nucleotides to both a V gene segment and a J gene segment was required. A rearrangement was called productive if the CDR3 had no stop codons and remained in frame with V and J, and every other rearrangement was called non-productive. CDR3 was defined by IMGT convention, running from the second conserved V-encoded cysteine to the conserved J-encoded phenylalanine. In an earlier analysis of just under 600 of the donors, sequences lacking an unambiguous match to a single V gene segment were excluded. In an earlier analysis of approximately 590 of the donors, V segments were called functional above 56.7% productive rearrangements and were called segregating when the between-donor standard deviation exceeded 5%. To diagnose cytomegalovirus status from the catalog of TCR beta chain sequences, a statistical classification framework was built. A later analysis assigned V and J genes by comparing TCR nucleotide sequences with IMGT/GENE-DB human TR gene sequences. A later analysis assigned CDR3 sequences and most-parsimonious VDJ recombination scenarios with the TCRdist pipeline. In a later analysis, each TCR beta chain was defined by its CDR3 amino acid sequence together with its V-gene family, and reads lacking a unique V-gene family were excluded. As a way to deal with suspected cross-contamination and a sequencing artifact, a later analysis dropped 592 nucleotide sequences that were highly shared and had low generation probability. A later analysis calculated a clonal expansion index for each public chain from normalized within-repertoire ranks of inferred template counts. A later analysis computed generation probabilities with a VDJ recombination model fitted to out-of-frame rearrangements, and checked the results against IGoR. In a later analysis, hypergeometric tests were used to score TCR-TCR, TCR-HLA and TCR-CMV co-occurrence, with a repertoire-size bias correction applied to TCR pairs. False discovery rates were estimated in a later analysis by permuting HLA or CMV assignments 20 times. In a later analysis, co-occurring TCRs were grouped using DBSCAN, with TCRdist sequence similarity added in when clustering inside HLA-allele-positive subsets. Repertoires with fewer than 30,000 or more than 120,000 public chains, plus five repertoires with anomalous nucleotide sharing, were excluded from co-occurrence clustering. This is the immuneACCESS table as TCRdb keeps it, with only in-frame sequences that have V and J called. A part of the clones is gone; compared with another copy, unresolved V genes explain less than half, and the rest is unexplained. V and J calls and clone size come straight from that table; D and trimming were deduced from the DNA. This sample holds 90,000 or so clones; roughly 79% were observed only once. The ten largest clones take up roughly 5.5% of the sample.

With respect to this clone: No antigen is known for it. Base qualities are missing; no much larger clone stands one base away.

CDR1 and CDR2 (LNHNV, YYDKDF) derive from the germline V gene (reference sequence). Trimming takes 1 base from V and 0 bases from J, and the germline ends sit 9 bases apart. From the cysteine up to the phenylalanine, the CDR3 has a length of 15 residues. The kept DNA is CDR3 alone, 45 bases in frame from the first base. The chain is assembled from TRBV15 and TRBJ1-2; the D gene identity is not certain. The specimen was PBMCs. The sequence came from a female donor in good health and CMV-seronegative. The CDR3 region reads CATSRGAEANYGYTF. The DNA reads TGTGCCACCAGCAGAGGAGCGGAAGCTAACTATGGCTACACCTTC. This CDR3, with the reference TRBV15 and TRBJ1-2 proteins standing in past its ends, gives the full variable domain DAMVIQNPRYQVTQFGKPVTLSCSQTLNHNVMYWYQQKSSQAPKLLFHYYDKDFNNEADTPDNFQSRRPNTSFCFLDIRSPGLGDTAMYLCATSRGAEANYGYTFGSGTRLTVV.